Listed here are 24 T cell receptor beta chains from one sample, sequenced in a study of shared clonotypes between healthy human individuals. Sequencing was performed with immunoSEQ multiplex PCR; in TCRdb, only in-frame clones are kept and a portion is missing. This sample has 2 million to 2.5 million clones; almost 96% occur once, and the top ten carry around 0.13%. Sample: naive CD4+ T cells sorted from blood. The subset was: CD45RA+ positively selected. The source is a man in his late teens or twenties in good health.

V usage is TRBV7-2 and J usage is TRBJ1-1; D perhaps matches TRBD1 (6 bases). The CDR3 is made up of 13 amino acids. V shed 3 bases and J shed 5 bases, with 10 bases lying between them. CDR1 SGHTA and CDR2 FQGNSA come from the germline V gene. This CDR3 reads CASSFRGLTEAFF. The CDR3 DNA reads TGTGCCAGCAGCTTCAGGGGTCTGACTGAAGCTTTCTTT.

The V and J genes are TRBV25-1 and TRBJ2-7; 9 bases match TRBD1. Trimming removed 6 bases from V and 3 bases from J; junction bases left unmatched: 3. The CDR3 consists of 13 residues. CDR1 and CDR2 (germline): MGHDK, SYGVNS. This CDR3 reads CASRGGQGYEQYF. The CDR3 DNA follows: TGTGCCAGCAGGGGGGGACAGGGCTACGAGCAGTACTTC.

The chain couples TRBV6-6 to TRBJ2-7; 10 positions agree with TRBD2. CDR1 and CDR2 (germline): MNHNY, SVGAGI (reference sequence). This CDR3 contains 14 residues. The V gene end was trimmed by 9 bases and the J gene end by 3 bases; junction bases not matched to a gene: 8. CDR3 in amino acids: CASLPAGGGYEQYF. CDR3 in DNA: TGTGCCAGTTTACCAGCGGGAGGGGGCTACGAGCAGTACTTC.

As concerns this clone: The junction differs from germline at one of its ends, possibly a read error. The chain has TRBV9 and TRBJ1-4; maybe TRBD1 (5 bases). The CDR3 contains 15 residues. Germline values: CDR1 SGDLS, CDR2 YYNGEE. The CDR3 sequence: CASGVSTGQSEKLFF. The CDR3, as DNA: TGTGCCAGCGGCGTATCCACAGGACAATCGGAAAAACTGTTTTTT.

This clone was counted between two and nine times. The chain combines TRBV9 with TRBJ1-6; 8 nucleotides match TRBD1. Germline V gene data show CDR1 as SGDLS and CDR2 as YYNGEE. The CDR3 consists of 14 residues. Trimming cost V 3 bases and J 7 bases; bases outside gene matches: 3. This CDR3 is CASSETGVNSPLHF. CDR3 nucleotide sequence: TGTGCCAGCAGCGAGACAGGGGTCAATTCACCCCTCCACTTT.

This clone was picked up one time. J is TRBJ2-5 and V is TRBV19; D possibly corresponds to TRBD2 (5 bases). The CDR3 is 13 amino acids. Germline-derived CDR1 and CDR2 are LNHDA and SQIVND (reference sequence). Trimming removed 5 bases at V and 5 bases at J, with 12 bases between. The CDR3 is CASSGGPGETQYF. The CDR3 DNA is TGTGCCAGTAGTGGAGGACCGGGGGAGACCCAGTACTTC.

Comment on this clone: Different DNA sequences within this sample yield the same CDR3. The chain employs TRBV5-4 and TRBJ2-7, with 15 bases fitting TRBD2. V lost 0 bases, J lost 3 bases, and 1 base stayed unmatched. Germline CDR1 and CDR2: SGHNT and YYREEE (reference sequence). This CDR3 region has 16 residues. The CDR3 sequence: CASSLGGLAGGYEQYF. The CDR3 bases are TGTGCCAGCAGCTTGGGGGGACTAGCGGGAGGCTACGAGCAGTACTTC.

The chain employs TRBV28 and TRBJ2-7; 7 nucleotides match TRBD1. The V and J ends lost 3 bases and 0 bases, in that order; junction bases with no gene match: 8. This CDR3 contains 16 residues. Per germline, CDR1 MDHEN and CDR2 SYDVKM. CDR3 nucleotides: TGTGCCAGCAGTTTCAGACAGGGACGGGGCTCCTACGAGCAGTACTTC. Translating gives CASSFRQGRGSYEQYF.

The V call is TRBV10-3, the J call TRBJ2-6; TRBD1 matches at 11 bases. V was clipped by 7 bases and J by 2 bases; unmatched bases: 16. Germline V lookup: CDR1 ENHRY, CDR2 SYGVKD. This CDR3 comprises 20 residues. The CDR3 DNA is TGTGCCATCAAATGGGGCGGGACAGGGGGTGTCTTGGCTGGGGCCAACGTCCTGACTTTC. Its translation is CAIKWGGTGGVLAGANVLTF.

V and J are TRBV6-5 and TRBJ2-7; TRBD2 aligns across 8 bases. CDR3 length: 15 residues. The trim removed 5 bases at V and 5 bases at J, leaving 11 bases unmatched. From germline, CDR1 is MNHEY and CDR2 SVGAGI. In DNA form, the CDR3 reads TGTGCCAGCAGTGCGGGGGGAATTGGTGGGAACGAGCAGTACTTC. Translation gives CASSAGGIGGNEQYF.

V and J are TRBV6-5 and TRBJ2-7; the D gene is possibly TRBD1 (6 bases). Germline assignment: CDR1 MNHEY and CDR2 SVGAGI. V lost 4 bases to trimming and J lost 4 bases, with 11 bases between them. The CDR3 totals 13 residues. The CDR3 reads CASSWMDSYEQYF. The CDR3 DNA is TGTGCCAGCAGTTGGATGGACAGTTACGAGCAGTACTTC.

The V gene is TRBV5-1, the J gene TRBJ2-5, with D tentatively TRBD1 (6 bases). Between the trimmed V and J ends, which lost 2 bases and 9 bases, there was a span of 20 bases. Germline V gene lookup returns CDR1 SGHRS and CDR2 YFSETQ. The CDR3 is 15 residues long. CDR3 DNA: TGCGCCAGCAGCTTTGGCGCGACAGGCCCAGGGGCCCAGTACTTC. This translates into CASSFGATGPGAQYF.

The chain links TRBV6-6 to TRBJ2-2, with 9 bases aligning to TRBD1. V shed 6 bases, J shed 4 bases, and the junction held 9 bases outside the gene matches. Germline CDR1 is MNHNY and CDR2 is SVGAGI (reference sequence). CDR3 length: 16 residues. The CDR3 region has the DNA TGTGCCAGCAGCTCTAGGACAGGGGCGGGCACCGGGGAGCTGTTTTTT. It codes for CASSSRTGAGTGELFF.

The chain carries TRBV6-1 and TRBJ2-7; the match to TRBD1 covers 8 bases. The CDR3 runs 15 residues. The germline V gene has CDR1 MNHNS and CDR2 SASEGT. The ends lost 2 bases at V and 5 bases at J; junction bases unmatched: 8. The CDR3 DNA follows: TGTGCCAGCAGTGAATATACAGGGGGTAAGGACGAGCAGTACTTC. As protein: CASSEYTGGKDEQYF.

The J gene is TRBJ2-7, the V gene TRBV2; D may be TRBD1 or TRBD2 (6 bases each). Germline CDR1 is SNHLY and CDR2 is FYNNEI. There are 12 residues in the CDR3. The V end was cut by 7 bases, the J end by 6 bases, with 13 bases between. The CDR3 here is CASNIQGGEQYF. The CDR3 DNA reads as TGTGCCAGCAATATACAGGGAGGCGAGCAGTACTTC.

This chain connects TRBV23-1 to TRBJ1-6; D remains unclear. TRBV23-1 is filed as an ORF, its function uncertain. CDR3 length: 14 residues. Trimming pared 2 bases from V and 9 bases from J, leaving 11 bases between. CDR3 loop: CASSQDNRGSPLHF. The CDR3 nucleotides are TGCGCCAGCAGTCAAGACAACCGTGGTTCACCCCTCCACTTT.

The chain has TRBV6-6 and TRBJ2-1; D is uncertain. This CDR3 is 13 amino acids long. V was trimmed by 7 bases and J by 8 bases, leaving 15 bases between them. From germline, CDR1 is MNHNY and CDR2 SVGAGI (reference sequence). This CDR3 reads CASIRTPVDEQFF. CDR3 in DNA: TGTGCCAGCATAAGGACCCCCGTCGATGAGCAGTTCTTC.

The gene calls are TRBV6-1 and TRBJ1-2; TRBD1 might be the D (6 bases). Deletions cut 1 base from V and 4 bases from J, with 10 bases between. Germline V CDR1 and CDR2: MNHNS, SASEGT. The CDR3 is made up of 14 amino acids. CDR3 protein: CASSEEGGSYGYTF. As DNA, the CDR3 is TGTGCCAGCAGTGAAGAGGGGGGGAGCTATGGCTACACCTTC.

The rearrangement links TRBV19 to TRBJ1-5; D is uncertain. In germline, CDR1 is LNHDA, CDR2 SQIVND (reference sequence). CDR3 length: 12 amino acids. The V end was cut by 7 bases, the J end by 4 bases, with 8 bases between. The CDR3 DNA sequence: TGTGCCAGTAAGCTGAGAAATCAGCCCCAGCATTTT. Its protein is CASKLRNQPQHF.

The genes are TRBV7-6 and TRBJ2-1; the match to TRBD2 covers 8 bases. V was clipped by 5 bases and J by 0 bases; unmatched bases: 6. CDR1 is SGHVS, CDR2 FNYEAQ, per germline. The CDR3 is made up of 16 amino acids. CDR3 protein: CASSARLAPSYNEQFF. In DNA form, the CDR3 reads TGTGCCAGCAGCGCGCGACTAGCGCCCTCCTACAATGAGCAGTTCTTC.

The chain employs TRBV7-9 and TRBJ2-1; D possibly corresponds to TRBD2 (5 bases). The germline gives CDR1 SEHNR, CDR2 FQNEAQ (reference sequence). V was trimmed by 3 bases and J by 0 bases, leaving 9 bases between them. This CDR3 is 15 amino acids long. The DNA of the CDR3 is TGTGCCAGCAGCTTCGACGGACTCTCCTACAATGAGCAGTTCTTC. Translation gives CASSFDGLSYNEQFF. Drawing the rest from reference TRBV7-9 and TRBJ2-1, the complete variable domain is DTGVSQNPRHKITKRGQNVTFRCDPISEHNRLYWYRQTLGQGPEFLTYFQNEAQLEKSRLLSDRFSAERPKGSFSTLEIQRTEQGDSAMYLCASSFDGLSYNEQFFGPGTRLTVL.

Note on this clone: In the same sample, other DNA sequences code for this CDR3. The genes are TRBV6-6 and TRBJ1-2; 7 bases are shared with TRBD1. V lost 5 bases and J lost 4; bases outside the gene matches: 4. CDR1 MNHNY and CDR2 SVGAGI come from the germline V gene (reference sequence). The CDR3 runs to 13 residues. CDR3 DNA: TGTGCCAGCAGTCACCGGGACAGCTATGGCTACACCTTC. Translated: CASSHRDSYGYTF.

Of note for this clone: The identical CDR3 is also encoded by other nucleotide sequences in the sample. The rearrangement links TRBV5-4 to TRBJ2-5, with D possibly matching TRBD2 (5 bases). The CDR3 is 14 residues long. Germline V lookup: CDR1 SGHNT, CDR2 YYREEE (reference sequence). V lost 0 bases and J 1 base, leaving 7 bases between the germline ends. DNA of the CDR3: TGTGCCAGCAGCTTGGGGGCGGGCCAAGAGACCCAGTACTTC. Protein sequence: CASSLGAGQETQYF. Looking up the rest from reference TRBV5-4 and TRBJ2-5 gives the full variable domain: ETGVTQSPTHLIKTRGQQVTLRCSSQSGHNTVSWYQQALGQGPQFIFQYYREEENGRGNFPPRFSGLQFPNYSSELNVNALELDDSALYLCASSLGAGQETQYFGPGTRLLVL.

The V call is TRBV6-5, the J call TRBJ1-1; tentative D call: TRBD1 (5 bases). This CDR3 has 13 residues. In germline, CDR1 is MNHEY, CDR2 SVGAGI. Trimming shortened V by 6 bases and J by 8 bases, and 16 bases separated the two germline ends. This CDR3 reads CASSSDSPPEAFF. CDR3 nucleotide sequence: TGTGCCAGCAGCTCAGACAGTCCCCCCGAAGCTTTCTTT.